A single sample is the source of the 11 T cell receptor beta chains below, sequenced in a study of cytomegalovirus exposure and HLA in healthy donors. Using immunoSEQ multiplex PCR, the repertoire was profiled, and TCRdb retains in-frame clones only, with some absent. The sample yields about 110,000 clones, about nine tenths seen once. The specimen was PBMCs. The receptors stem from a woman under 30 in good health and CMV-seronegative.

This chain joins TRBV28 and TRBJ2-3; 7 bases fit TRBD2. CDR1 and CDR2 from the germline V gene are MDHEN and SYDVKM. V shed 0 bases, J shed 2 bases, and the junction held 8 bases outside the gene matches. This CDR3 is 17 amino acids long. The CDR3 reads CASSLWGAGPNTDTQYF. The CDR3 region has the DNA TGTGCCAGCAGTTTATGGGGAGCGGGGCCCAACACAGATACGCAGTATTTT.

V gene TRBV10-3 combines with J gene TRBJ2-7; D is unresolved. The length of the CDR3 is 13 residues. The V gene lost 3 bases and the J gene lost 5 bases, with 11 bases spanning the gap. The germline V gene encodes CDR1 ENHRY and CDR2 SYGVKD. CDR3 in DNA: TGTGCCATCAGTGACCCTATTTCGGACGAGCAGTACTTC. Amino acid sequence: CAISDPISDEQYF.

The chain employs TRBV9 and TRBJ1-4; the match to TRBD1 covers 12 bases. J lost 3 bases, V lost 3 bases, and 12 bases had no gene match. The germline V gene encodes CDR1 SGDLS and CDR2 YYNGEE. The CDR3 covers 19 residues. The CDR3 DNA sequence: TGTGCCAGCAGCGCGCCGGCCGGGACAGGGGGCGCACCTAATGAAAAACTGTTTTTT. The encoded protein is CASSAPAGTGGAPNEKLFF.

The chain recombines TRBV7-3 with TRBJ1-6; D gene unclear. The CDR3 extends over 13 amino acids. V gave up 1 base and J gave up 8 bases, with 6 bases separating them. Germline lookup yields CDR1 SGHTA and CDR2 FQGTGA. The CDR3 region has the DNA TGTGCCAGCAGCTTAATGCCAGATTCACCCCTCCACTTT. Translated: CASSLMPDSPLHF.

This sequence joins TRBV27 and TRBJ2-1; D is undetermined. The CDR3 has 12 residues. Deletions cut 4 bases from V and 7 bases from J, with 8 bases between. The V gene's germline CDR1 is MNHEY and CDR2 SMNVEV (reference sequence). DNA of the CDR3: TGTGCCAGCAGTTATTACGGGAATGAGCAGTTCTTC. Translated: CASSYYGNEQFF.

The chain carries TRBV27 and TRBJ1-3; weak D call: TRBD1 (6 bases). Germline V gives CDR1 MNHEY, CDR2 SMNVEV (reference sequence). The CDR3 consists of 16 residues. Trimming stripped 6 bases from V and 2 bases from J, with 17 bases between. For the CDR3, the DNA is TGTGCCAGCAGCCCTGGGACATTTGGGACTGGAAACACCATATATTTT. It is translated as CASSPGTFGTGNTIYF.

V usage is TRBV10-3 and J usage is TRBJ2-3; 11 positions agree with TRBD2. V shed 6 bases and J 2 bases; nucleotides not matched to a gene: 4. The CDR3 extends over 15 amino acids. Germline V gene sequence: CDR1 ENHRY, CDR2 SYGVKD. The CDR3 region has the DNA TGTGCCATCAGGACTAGCGGGGCGTACACAGATACGCAGTATTTT. Translation gives CAIRTSGAYTDTQYF.

The rearrangement joins TRBV5-1 to TRBJ2-5; possible D gene TRBD2, 6 bases. V lost 0 bases and J 4 bases, leaving 13 bases between the germline ends. Germline V lookup: CDR1 SGHRS, CDR2 YFSETQ. This CDR3 has 15 amino acids. CDR3 loop: CASSLGVRGGETQYF. CDR3 in DNA: TGCGCCAGCAGCTTGGGGGTACGGGGAGGAGAGACCCAGTACTTC.

V gene TRBV7-3 combines with J gene TRBJ2-3, with D tentatively TRBD1 (5 bases). CDR1 is SGHTA and CDR2 is FQGTGA in the germline V gene. The CDR3 length is 14 residues. Trimming left V 6 bases short and J 1 base short, with 11 bases between. The CDR3 coding sequence is TGTGCCAGCAGGCCCGAAGGGGGCACAGATACGCAGTATTTT. Translated, it gives CASRPEGGTDTQYF.

The chain carries TRBV7-8 and TRBJ1-2, with 8 positions matching TRBD1. V lost 5 bases and J lost 6; bases outside the gene matches: 5. The CDR3 loop spans 13 amino acids. CDR1 and CDR2 (germline): SGHVS, FQNEAQ. The CDR3 DNA sequence: TGTGCCAGCAGCCCACAGGGGGGCGATGGCTACACCTTC. This gives the protein CASSPQGGDGYTF.

The rearrangement links TRBV29-1 to TRBJ1-1; 7 bases line up with TRBD1. Germline assignment: CDR1 SQVTM and CDR2 ANQGSEA. V gave up 6 bases and J gave up 3 bases; unmatched junction bases: 7. This CDR3 has 13 residues. The CDR3: CSVGGWGDTEAFF. The CDR3 DNA follows: TGCAGCGTAGGGGGCTGGGGTGACACTGAAGCTTTCTTT.